Listed here is a single T cell receptor beta chain. The antigen is unknown. Trimming pared 2 bases from V and 2 bases from J, leaving 8 bases between. Germline-derived CDR1 and CDR2 are ENHRY and SYGVKD. The CDR3 runs 14 residues. The data belong to a study of T-cell memory formation after mild COVID-19. At the level of the study: Largely donor-specific TCR clusters were found. Notes on the study in general: Shrinking CD4+ clones resided mostly in CM and EM, and CD8+ ones in EMRA. Pre-infection memory carried some responding clones, suggesting that cross-reactive memory joined.

5'RACE primed at constant segments yielded TCR alpha and TCR beta cDNA libraries bearing sample barcodes and UMIs. In TCRdb, the 5' RACE reads were re-called with MiXCR into one record per CDR3 protein. In the table there are around 340,000 distinct CDR3 sequences, roughly 13% of which are singletons. The sequence was obtained from a man younger than 35 who had mild COVID-19 (a few samples of this study predate the infection). Cell type and time point are not known. The chain recombines TRBV10-3 with TRBJ2-3, with D possibly being TRBD1 (6 bases). Specimen: PBMCs or a T cell subset sorted from them (not recorded which). CDR3 bases: TGTGCCATCAGTGAGAGGGACAACACAGATACGCAGTATTTT. As protein: CAISERDNTDTQYF.